This T cell receptor (beta chain) originates from a study of T cell repertoires in cytomegalovirus infection. The trim removed 7 bases at V and 5 bases at J, leaving 4 bases unmatched. CDR1 SGHVS and CDR2 FNYEAQ come from the germline V gene. The CDR3 covers 13 residues. TCRdb fed the reads into MiXCR, producing one record per CDR3 protein. The sample holds 450,000 to 550,000 distinct CDR3 sequences; approximately 46% are singletons and the top ten take around two fifths. In regard to this clonotype: The antigen remains undetermined. This CDR3 fails to terminate in the conserved phenylalanine or tryptophan, so it likely reflects a read error.

V is TRBV7-6 and J is TRBJ2-1; 8 bases line up with TRBD1. This TCR was sampled from a human donor in good health (CMV status not recorded). Some clones in this sample may be carry-over from other donors' samples. The sequencing here drew on cultured PBMCs, taken from culture after CMV antigen stimulation. The CDR3 spells CASKADRDNEQFS. CDR3 nucleotide sequence: TGTGCCAGCAAGGCGGACAGGGACAATGAGCAGTTCTCC.